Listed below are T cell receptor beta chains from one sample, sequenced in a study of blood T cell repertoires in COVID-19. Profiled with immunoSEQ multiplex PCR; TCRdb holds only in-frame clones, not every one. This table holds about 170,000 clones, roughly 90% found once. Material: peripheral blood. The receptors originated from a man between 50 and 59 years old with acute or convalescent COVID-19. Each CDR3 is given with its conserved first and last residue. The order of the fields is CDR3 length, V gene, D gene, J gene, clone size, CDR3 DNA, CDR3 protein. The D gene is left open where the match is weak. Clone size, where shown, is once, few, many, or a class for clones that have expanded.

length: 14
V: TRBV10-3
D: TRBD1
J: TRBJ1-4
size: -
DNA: TGTGCCATCAGTGATACAGGGGGCCGTGAAAAACTGTTTTTT
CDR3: CAISDTGGREKLFF

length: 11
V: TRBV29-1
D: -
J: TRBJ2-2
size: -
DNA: TGCAGCGTTCACAGCACCGGGGAGCTGTTTTTT
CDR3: CSVHSTGELFF

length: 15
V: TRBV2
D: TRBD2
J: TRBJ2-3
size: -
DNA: TGTGCCAGCAGAGGCCTAGCGGGAAACACAGATACGCAGTATTTT
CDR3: CASRGLAGNTDTQYF

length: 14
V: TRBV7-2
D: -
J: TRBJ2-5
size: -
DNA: TGTGCCAGCAGCTTAGGCGGGGTTGGTGAGACCCAGTACTTC
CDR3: CASSLGGVGETQYF

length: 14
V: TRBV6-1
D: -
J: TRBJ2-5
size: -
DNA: TGTGCCAGCAGTGAAGTTTGGGGGGAGGAGACCCAGTACTTC
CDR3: CASSEVWGEETQYF

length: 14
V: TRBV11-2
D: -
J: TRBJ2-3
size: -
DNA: TGTGCCAGCAGCTCACCTCATGAGGCAGATACGCAGTATTTT
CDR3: CASSSPHEADTQYF

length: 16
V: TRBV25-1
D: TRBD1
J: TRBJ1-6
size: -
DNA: TGTGCCAGCAGTGATAACAGGGGTTCCTATAATTCACCCCTCCACTTT
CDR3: CASSDNRGSYNSPLHF

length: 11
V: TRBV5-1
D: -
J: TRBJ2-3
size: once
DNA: TGCGCCAGCATGGCCACAGATACGCAGTATTTT
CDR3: CASMATDTQYF

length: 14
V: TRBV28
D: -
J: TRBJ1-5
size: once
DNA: TGTGCCAGCAGTTTAGGCAGGGGCCGTGGTCCCCAGCATTTT
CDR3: CASSLGRGRGPQHF

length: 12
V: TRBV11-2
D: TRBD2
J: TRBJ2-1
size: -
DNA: TGTGCCAGCAGCCACCCTAGCGGGGTCGTTTTCTTC
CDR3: CASSHPSGVVFF

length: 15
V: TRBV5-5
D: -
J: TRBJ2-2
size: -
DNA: TGTGCCAGCAGCTTGCAACTCCTGAACACCGGGGAGCTGTTTTTT
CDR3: CASSLQLLNTGELFF

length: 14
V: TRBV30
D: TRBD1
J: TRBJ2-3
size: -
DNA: TGTGCCTGGGAAAAGACAGGGATGAGAGATACGCAGTATTTT
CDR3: CAWEKTGMRDTQYF

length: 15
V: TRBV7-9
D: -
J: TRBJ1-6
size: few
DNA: TGTGCCAGCGCCGTGGGGAGCTCCTATAATTCACCCCTCCACTTT
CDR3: CASAVGSSYNSPLHF

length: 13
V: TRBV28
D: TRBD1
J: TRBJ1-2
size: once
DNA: TGTGCCAGTGGGGACAGAGTTAACTATGGCTACACCTTC
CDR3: CASGDRVNYGYTF

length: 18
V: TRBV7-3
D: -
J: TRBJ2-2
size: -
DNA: TGTGCCAGCAGCTTAAATTCCCCGGGACTTTACAAAGGGGGGGAGCTGTTTTTT
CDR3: CASSLNSPGLYKGGELFF

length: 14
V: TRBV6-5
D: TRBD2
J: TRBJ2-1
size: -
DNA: TGTGCCAGCAGTTCCGGGACTAGCGTGGCTGAGCAGTTCTTC
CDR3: CASSSGTSVAEQFF

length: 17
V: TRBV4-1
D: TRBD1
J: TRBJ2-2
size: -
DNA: TGCGCCAGCAGCCGGACCGGGACAGGGGGCGGTGTCGGGGAGCTGTTTTTT
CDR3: CASSRTGTGGGVGELFF

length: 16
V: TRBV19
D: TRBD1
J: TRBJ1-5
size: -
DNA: TGTGCCAGTAGTAACCCCGACAGGGTCGGAAATCAGCCCCAGCATTTT
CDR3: CASSNPDRVGNQPQHF

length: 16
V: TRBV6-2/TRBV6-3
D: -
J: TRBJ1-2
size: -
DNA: TGTGCCAGCAGTTACCGAAGAACAGGGAGGGGCTATGGCTACACCTTC
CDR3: CASSYRRTGRGYGYTF

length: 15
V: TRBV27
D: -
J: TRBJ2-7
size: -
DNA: TGTGCCAGCAGTCGACGAGGCAGGGATCCCTACGAGCAGTACTTC
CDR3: CASSRRGRDPYEQYF

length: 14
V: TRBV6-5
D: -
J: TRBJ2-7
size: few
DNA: TGTGCCAGCAGTCGGGGAGTGTTACCTTACGAGCAGTACTTC
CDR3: CASSRGVLPYEQYF

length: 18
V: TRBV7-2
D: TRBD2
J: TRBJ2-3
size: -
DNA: TGTGCCAGCAGCCCTCGGGAGGCGGCCAGAATGGGGGCAGATACGCAGTATTTT
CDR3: CASSPREAARMGADTQYF

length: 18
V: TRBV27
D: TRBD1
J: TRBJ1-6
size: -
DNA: TGTGCCAGCAGTCCGCTAAGGGCAGGGGGCCACCTGGGTTCACCCCTCCACTTT
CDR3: CASSPLRAGGHLGSPLHF

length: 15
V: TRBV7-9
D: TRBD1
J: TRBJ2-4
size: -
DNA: TGTGCCAGCAGCTTTTGGGGACAGGGGCCCAACATTCAGTACTTC
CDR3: CASSFWGQGPNIQYF

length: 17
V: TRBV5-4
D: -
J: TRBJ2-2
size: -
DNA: TGTGCCAGCAGCTTGAATGCCCGGATGGGCCAAACAGGGGAGCTGTTTTTT
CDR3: CASSLNARMGQTGELFF

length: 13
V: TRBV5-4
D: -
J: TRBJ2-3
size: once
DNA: TGTGCCAGCAGCTCCACAGGGCTGGATACGCAGTATTTT
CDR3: CASSSTGLDTQYF

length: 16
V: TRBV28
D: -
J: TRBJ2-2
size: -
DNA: TGTGCCAGCAGTTCCGCAGGGGGGTTTCGCACCGGGGAGCTGTTTTTT
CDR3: CASSSAGGFRTGELFF

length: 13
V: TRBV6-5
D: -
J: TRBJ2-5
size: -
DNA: TGTGCCACCAGGACGGGACTGCAAGAGACCCAGTACTTC
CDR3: CATRTGLQETQYF

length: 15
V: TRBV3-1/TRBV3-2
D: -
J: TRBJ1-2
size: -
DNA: TGTGCCAGCAGCCAAGATCGAGGGTCCATTAATGGCTACACCTTC
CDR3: CASSQDRGSINGYTF

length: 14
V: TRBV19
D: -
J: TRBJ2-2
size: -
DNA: TGTGCCAGTAGTGCGGGGGCGGACACCGGGGAGCTGTTTTTT
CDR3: CASSAGADTGELFF

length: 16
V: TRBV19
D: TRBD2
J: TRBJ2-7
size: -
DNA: TGTGCCAGTAGTATAGATTGGACTAGCGGAGCGTACGAGCAGTACTTC
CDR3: CASSIDWTSGAYEQYF